This T cell receptor (beta chain) was found in a study of vaccination effects on CD4 cells after COVID-19 (dated by TCRdb to 2022 to 2024). A note on the overall study: Post-vaccine samples across the study were collected a median of 72 days after the second dose, with a range of 14 to 241. The Oncomine TCR Beta short-read assay on an Illumina iSeq 100 was used to sequence cultures from other donors in the study. A total of over nine COVID-19 convalescent patients and a few SARS-CoV-2-naive healthy vaccine recipients were included in the full study. In both COVID-19 convalescent patients and infection-naive vaccine recipients, the study compared SARS-CoV-2 spike-specific CD4+ TCR repertoires from before mRNA vaccination with those from after it. Overall study outcomes, separate from this receptor: Among healthy vaccine recipients, nearly all vaccine-induced clones were SARS-CoV-2 mono-reactive, and only 1 of 255 was cross-reactive with common cold coronaviruses. Clones induced by infection and clones induced by vaccination both contracted markedly at late timepoints after vaccination, which fits with T cell responses waning over time. The study was limited by a small number of convalescent patients, and early post-infection timepoints were lacking.

Libraries were prepared through the immunoSEQ multiplex PCR assay. DNA from the CD4+ T cells that had been cultured and isolated underwent TCR beta CDR3 sequencing. The authors' analysis ran thus. Non-productive TCR sequences were removed and reads were trimmed to the CDR3 region, keeping CDR3s of at least 7 amino acids. Antigen-specific clonotypes were identified with the MANAFEST web app by comparing expansion in peptide wells against reference cultures. To be called positive, a clone needed expansion at FDR<0.05 compared with the reference and with all other wells, an odds ratio greater than 5, and a frequency greater than 0.1% in two replicate wells. Clonotypes significantly expanded in SARS-CoV-2 spike wells and in at least one common cold coronavirus spike condition were defined as cross-reactive. Levenshtein distance calculated with the stringdist R package was used to assess CDR3 similarity, and unrooted trees were constructed with ape in R 3.6.1. TCRdb limited this immuneACCESS table to in-frame rearrangements with V and J called. A share of clones is missing; checked studies link under half to unresolved V genes, and the rest is unexplained. V, J and clone size were drawn from that table, and D and trimming were deduced from the DNA. Within this sample are some 70,000 clones, with 81% of them counted one time only. 0.95% to 1.5% of the sample belongs to the ten largest clones.

This clone was observed a few times. Its cognate antigen has yet to be identified. No base quality information exists; no much larger clone differs at one position. Based on the germline V gene, the CDR1 and CDR2 sequences are SGHDT and YYEEEE. Trimming costs V 3 bases and J 8 bases, and their ends lie 21 bases apart. The CDR3, cysteine through phenylalanine, is 17 amino acids long. CDR3 DNA is the only sequence kept; it has 51 bases, read in frame from the first base. The ViraFEST assay stimulated PBMC with viral peptide pools and then used TCR sequencing to identify antigen-specific CD4+ T cell clonotypes by expansion. After approximately eleven days of culture, CD4+ T cells were isolated with the EasySep CD4+ T cell isolation kit. Each participant got two doses of an mRNA SARS-CoV-2 vaccine, either BNT162b2 or mRNA-1273. The absence of prior SARS-CoV-2 infection in healthy vaccine recipients was confirmed by negative nucleocapsid antibodies before and after vaccination. A few million PBMC per well were cultured with around 9.8 ug/ml peptides in IMDM containing 5% human AB serum, around 10 IU/ml IL-2 and gentamicin. Half of the culture medium was replaced with fresh IL-2-containing medium on days 3 and 7. Unless otherwise noted, each peptide stimulation condition was cultured in triplicate wells. PBMC were separated from whole blood using Ficoll-Paque Plus gradient centrifugation and were then either cryopreserved at -140C or used fresh. Overlapping peptide pools spanned the spike proteins of SARS-CoV-2 and the common cold coronaviruses HCoV-NL63, HCoV-OC43 and HCoV-229E. The QIAamp micro DNA kit was used to extract genomic DNA from the cultured CD4+ T cells.

The receptor was isolated from a human donor who received a COVID-19 vaccine. Sequencing was performed on CD4+ T cells from PBMCs cultured with HCoV-229E spike peptides, taken after COVID-19 vaccination. The cell subset or site label on this specimen signifies: HCoV-229E spike overlapping peptide pool stimulation. Rearrangement joined TRBV5-6 to TRBJ1-6; the D gene is perhaps TRBD1, on 5 matching bases. The nucleotide sequence is given as TGTGCCAGCAGCTCCTTGGAGGGACGATTGGGGGATTCACCCCTCCACTTT. This yields the protein CASSSLEGRLGDSPLHF. Reference TRBV5-6 and TRBJ1-6 proteins supply the regions before and after the CDR3; the full variable domain is: DAGVTQSPTHLIKTRGQQVTLRCSPKSGHDTVSWYQQALGQGPQFIFQYYEEEERQRGNFPDRFSGHQFPNYSSELNVNALLLGDSALYLCASSSLEGRLGDSPLHFGNGTRLTVT.